The 25 T cell receptor beta chains reported below all come from one sample, sequenced in a study of beta chain features in type 1 diabetes. All of the isolated RNA was reverse transcribed, so expressed TCRB transcripts were sequenced. Profiled with immunoSEQ multiplex PCR; TCRdb holds only in-frame clones, not every one. The sample shows 150,000 to 200,000 clones, approximately 8.4% of them seen only once. Input material: central memory CD4+ T cells from blood. These receptors came from a woman between 18 and 30 years old in good health.

This clone was seen more than once but under ten times. The chain couples TRBV7-9 to TRBJ1-5; 7 bases are a match to TRBD1. This CDR3 contains 13 residues. Germline V gene data show CDR1 as SEHNR and CDR2 as FQNEAQ (reference sequence). V lost 7 bases to trimming and J lost 1 base; unmatched junction nucleotides: 1. The CDR3 nucleotides read TGTGCCAGCACCAGGGGGAGCAATCAGCCCCAGCATTTT. Translated, it gives CASTRGSNQPQHF.

The J gene is TRBJ1-5, the V gene TRBV15; no clear D. CDR1 is LNHNV, CDR2 YYDKDF, per germline (reference sequence). The CDR3 length is 17 residues. Deletions cut 5 bases from V and 7 bases from J, with 24 bases between. The CDR3 loop reads CATSQQTTRFIGQPQHF. The CDR3 DNA sequence: TGTGCCACCAGCCAACAAACGACCCGGTTTATCGGGCAGCCCCAGCATTTT.

This clone was recorded a few times. This chain joins TRBV2 and TRBJ1-2, with 8 bases lining up with TRBD1. Germline V gene data show CDR1 as SNHLY and CDR2 as FYNNEI. The CDR3 spans 14 residues. V lost 4 bases and J lost 4; bases outside the gene matches: 5. CDR3 loop: CASSAGQGLYGYTF. DNA of the CDR3: TGTGCCAGCAGTGCCGGACAGGGTCTCTATGGCTACACCTTC.

There are a few counts of this clone. This chain joins TRBV11-2 and TRBJ1-1, with 7 bases fitting TRBD1. Per germline, CDR1 SGHAT and CDR2 FQNNGV. This CDR3 comprises 15 residues. Losses at the gene ends were 8 bases for V and 0 bases for J; bases not matched to a gene: 9. The CDR3, as DNA: TGTGCCAGCTTCACAAAGGGGGCGATGAACACTGAAGCTTTCTTT. Translating it yields CASFTKGAMNTEAFF.

This clone has only a few counts. The chain uses TRBV6-5 and TRBJ1-1; a weak D match, TRBD1 (5 bases). The CDR3 spans 13 residues. Looked up from germline, CDR1 is MNHEY and CDR2 is SVGAGI. Trimming removed 7 bases at V and 3 bases at J, with 12 bases between. The CDR3 nucleotides read TGTGCCAGCACTAAAAAGGGGTACACTGAAGCTTTCTTT. Translated: CASTKKGYTEAFF.

V is TRBV5-1 and J is TRBJ1-1, with D unresolved. V was clipped by 0 bases and J by 6 bases, with 15 bases between them. The germline V gene has CDR1 SGHRS and CDR2 YFSETQ. The CDR3 runs to 15 residues. CDR3 residues: CASSLVARRSSEAFF. CDR3 bases: TGCGCCAGCAGCTTGGTAGCTCGACGGTCCTCTGAAGCTTTCTTT.

This sequence joins TRBV11-2 and TRBJ2-5; 11 nucleotides agree with TRBD2. CDR3 length equals 14 residues. V was pared by 5 bases and J by 3 bases, with 2 bases of the junction left unmatched. CDR1 is SGHAT, CDR2 FQNNGV, per germline. The CDR3 DNA reads TGTGCCAGCAGCCCGACTAGCGGGGAAGAGACCCAGTACTTC. It specifies CASSPTSGEETQYF.

This clone was recorded a few times. The CDR3 loop reads CASSSQGRQPQHF. The CDR3 DNA reads as TGTGCCAGCAGCTCACAGGGTAGACAGCCCCAGCATTTT. The rearrangement uses TRBV7-9 and TRBJ1-5; a weak D match, TRBD1 (6 bases). V was pared by 4 bases and J by 7 bases, with 11 bases between. The length of the CDR3 is 13 residues. From germline, CDR1 is SEHNR and CDR2 FQNEAQ (reference sequence).

In its sample, this clone was seen a few times. V and J are TRBV18 and TRBJ1-2; 12 nucleotides agree with TRBD1. V was pared by 4 bases and J by 6 bases, with 3 bases of the junction left unmatched. Germline-derived CDR1 and CDR2 are KGHSH and LQKENI. The CDR3 is 14 residues long. CDR3 nucleotides: TGTGCCAGCTCACGGGACAGGGGGCATGATGGCTACACCTTC. This encodes CASSRDRGHDGYTF.

There are a few counts of this clone. This rearrangement joins TRBV7-2 to TRBJ2-3, with TRBD2 matching 8 bases. CDR3 length: 14 residues. V was pared by 5 bases and J by 3 bases, with 4 bases of the junction left unmatched. Germline lookup yields CDR1 SGHTA and CDR2 FQGNSA. The DNA for the CDR3 is TGTGCCAGCAGCGACGCTAGCGGGACAGATACGCAGTATTTT. Its translation: CASSDASGTDTQYF.

The V and J genes are TRBV7-9 and TRBJ2-7; possible D gene TRBD1, 6 bases. CDR3 length: 12 amino acids. CDR1 SEHNR and CDR2 FQNEAQ come from the germline V gene (reference sequence). The V end lost 5 bases, the J end lost 4 bases, and 9 bases lay between the germline ends. The CDR3 coding sequence is TGTGCCAGCAGCCCAACAGGGTACGAGCAGTACTTC. Translated: CASSPTGYEQYF.

This clone was seen a handful of times. The V call is TRBV7-2, the J call TRBJ2-3; D is ambiguous. V lost 5 bases, J lost 0 bases, and 15 bases lay in between. The CDR3 length is 16 residues. In germline, CDR1 is SGHTA, CDR2 FQGNSA. The CDR3: CASSPIGFPSTDTQYF. The CDR3 nucleotides read TGTGCCAGCAGCCCTATCGGGTTCCCTAGCACAGATACGCAGTATTTT.

This clone showed up just a few times. V gene TRBV4-2 combines with J gene TRBJ1-2; the D gene is possibly TRBD1 (5 bases). The CDR3 sequence is 15 residues long. CDR1 and CDR2 (germline): LGHNA, YNFKEQ. Trimming removed 3 bases from V and 0 bases from J, with 11 bases in between. The DNA for the CDR3 is TGTGCCAGCAGCCAGAGGTCAGGGACTAACTATGGCTACACCTTC. As protein: CASSQRSGTNYGYTF.

The chain employs TRBV5-1 and TRBJ1-1; D remains ambiguous. This CDR3 spans 15 amino acids. V lost 4 bases and J lost 3, with 16 bases in between. Per the germline V gene, CDR1 is SGHRS and CDR2 is YFSETQ. CDR3 nucleotides: TGCGCCAGCAGCGGCGGAGCCCCGAGGGACACTGAAGCTTTCTTT. It codes for CASSGGAPRDTEAFF.

The chain uses TRBV30 and TRBJ2-7, with D possibly matching TRBD1 (6 bases). Germline V CDR1 and CDR2: GTSNPN, SVGIG (reference sequence). The CDR3 totals 14 residues. The V end was cut by 3 bases, the J end by 1 base, with 13 bases between. The DNA for the CDR3 is TGTGCCTGGAGCCTGACAGGTTTATCCTACGAGCAGTACTTC. Amino acid sequence: CAWSLTGLSYEQYF.

This clone was detected only a few times. Relative to the germline gene, one junction end is altered; a read error may explain this. The chain joins TRBV4-2 to TRBJ2-5, with a tentative D call TRBD1 (6 bases). Germline V gene data show CDR1 as LGHNA and CDR2 as YNFKEQ. The CDR3 has 12 residues. The CDR3 DNA follows: TGTGCCAGCAGCGGGGGACAAGGGACCCAGTACTTC. This encodes CASSGGQGTQYF.

In this sample, this clone is medium-sized (0.01 to 0.1%). Distinct nucleotide sequences in the sample also encode this CDR3. The chain uses TRBV7-2 and TRBJ2-6; D unresolved. CDR1 and CDR2 from the germline V gene are SGHTA and FQGNSA. Deletions cut 3 bases from V and 2 bases from J, with 2 bases between. The CDR3 has 13 residues. The CDR3 loop is CASSFAGANVLTF. CDR3 bases: TGTGCCAGCAGCTTCGCTGGGGCCAACGTCCTGACTTTC.

V and J are TRBV21-1 and TRBJ1-5. TRBV21-1 is classified as a pseudogene. The CDR3 is 17 amino acids. The CDR3 here is CASSKGKDGDSNQPQHF. The CDR3 DNA follows: TGTGCCAGCAGCAAAGGGAAGGACGGGGATAGCAATCAGCCCCAGCATTTT.

About this clone itself: A single base separates this from a much larger clone, so it may be a read error. The identical CDR3 is also encoded by other nucleotide sequences in the sample. The V and J genes are TRBV5-1 and TRBJ2-7; 9 nucleotides line up with TRBD1. The germline gives CDR1 SGHRS, CDR2 YFSETQ. Trimming cost V 3 bases and J 1 base; bases outside gene matches: 2. This CDR3 region has 14 residues. Here the CDR3 reads CASSSGTGSYEQYF. In nucleotides, the CDR3 is TGCGCCAGCAGCTCCGGGACAGGGTCCTACGAGCAGTACTTC.

This clone has a count of ten or more. This chain connects TRBV7-9 to TRBJ2-5, with TRBD2 matching over 14 bases. The germline V gene has CDR1 SEHNR and CDR2 FQNEAQ (reference sequence). V was clipped by 4 bases and J by 2 bases; unmatched bases: 3. The CDR3 runs to 16 residues. CDR3 sequence (DNA): TGTGCCAGCAGCTCCCGGACTAGCGGGGGGCAAGAGACCCAGTACTTC. It yields the protein CASSSRTSGGQETQYF. Full variable domain (rest looked up from reference TRBV7-9 and TRBJ2-5): DTGVSQNPRHKITKRGQNVTFRCDPISEHNRLYWYRQTLGQGPEFLTYFQNEAQLEKSRLLSDRFSAERPKGSFSTLEIQRTEQGDSAMYLCASSSRTSGGQETQYFGPGTRLLVL.

The V and J genes are TRBV11-2 and TRBJ1-1; perhaps TRBD1 as D (5 bases). The length of the CDR3 is 12 residues. V dropped 5 bases and J dropped 4 bases, with 8 bases sitting between them. Germline CDR1 is SGHAT and CDR2 is FQNNGV. The CDR3 loop is CASSGDFTEAFF. The CDR3, as DNA: TGTGCCAGCAGCGGGGACTTCACTGAAGCTTTCTTT.

Comments on this clone: The junction differs from germline at one of its ends, possibly a read error. This chain joins TRBV5-8 and TRBJ1-2; D gene unclear. The CDR3 is 14 amino acids. Germline V gives CDR1 SGHTS, CDR2 YDEGEE. As DNA, the CDR3 is TGCGCCAGCAGCCAAGAAACTTTTAACTATGGCTACACCTTC. Protein product: CASSQETFNYGYTF.

A few counts support this clone. V is TRBV7-9 and J is TRBJ2-5, with 11 positions matching TRBD1. V lost 1 base to trimming and J lost 3 bases; unmatched junction nucleotides: 10. CDR1 and CDR2 (germline): SEHNR, FQNEAQ (reference sequence). The CDR3 has 18 amino acids. CDR3 amino acids: CASSLESGQGAVEETQYF. The CDR3 bases are TGTGCCAGCAGCTTAGAATCCGGACAGGGGGCGGTTGAAGAGACCCAGTACTTC.

The V gene is TRBV19, the J gene TRBJ1-1; possible D gene TRBD1, 5 bases. V was clipped by 11 bases and J by 5 bases, with 12 bases between them. CDR3 length: 11 residues. Germline lookup yields CDR1 LNHDA and CDR2 SQIVND (reference sequence). The CDR3 protein is CAAWGGTEAFF. For the CDR3, the DNA is TGTGCCGCGTGGGGGGGGACTGAAGCTTTCTTT. Full variable domain (remainder filled in from reference TRBV19 and TRBJ1-1): DGGITQSPKYLFRKEGQNVTLSCEQNLNHDAMYWYRQDPGQGLRLIYYSQIVNDFQKGDIAEGYSVSREKKESFPLTVTSAQKNPTAFYLCAAWGGTEAFFGQGTRLTVV.

This sequence joins TRBV4-2 and TRBJ2-7; D gene unclear. Trimming left V 0 bases short and J 5 bases short, with 17 bases between. The CDR3 consists of 16 residues. The germline gives CDR1 LGHNA, CDR2 YNFKEQ. As DNA, the CDR3 is TGTGCCAGCAGCCAAGAACTCAGTGGGCCACAGAACGAGCAGTACTTC. Its translation is CASSQELSGPQNEQYF.